Shown below are 19 T cell receptor beta chains from a single sample sequenced in a study of cytomegalovirus exposure and HLA in healthy donors. The PCR contained 60 Vbeta and 13 Jbeta primers. The protocol was immunoSEQ multiplex PCR, while the TCRdb copy is restricted to in-frame clones and leaves out a portion. The table has 100,000 to 150,000 clones, 75% to 80% seen once. Input material: PBMCs. The receptor source for this set is a woman between 40 and 50 years old in good health and CMV-seronegative.

As to this clone: An end of the junction does not agree with germline; a read error may underlie this. The rearrangement links TRBV7-9 to TRBJ1-1, with a possible D match to TRBD1 (5 bases). The CDR3 is made up of 15 amino acids. CDR1 is SEHNR and CDR2 is FQNEAQ in the germline V gene (reference sequence). CDR3 loop: CSSSPGGGRNTEAFF. The DNA of the CDR3 is TGTTCCAGCAGCCCCGGGGGTGGCAGGAACACTGAAGCTTTCTTT.

V and J are TRBV5-8 and TRBJ2-7, with 9 bases that match TRBD1. The length of the CDR3 is 17 residues. Germline V gene sequence: CDR1 SGHTS, CDR2 YDEGEE. Trimming took 1 base from V and 2 from J; bases not matched to a gene: 10. Written as DNA, the CDR3 is TGTGCCAGCAGCTTGTCTTACGGACAGGGGACCCCCTACGAGCAGTACTTC. This codes for CASSLSYGQGTPYEQYF. The variable domain in full, with the rest retrieved from reference TRBV5-8 and TRBJ2-7, is EAGVTQSPTHLIKTRGQQATLRCSPISGHTSVYWYQQALGLGLQFLLWYDEGEERNRGNFPPRFSGRQFPNYSSELNVNALELEDSALYLCASSLSYGQGTPYEQYFGPGTRLTVT.

The count of this clone is one. The rearrangement links TRBV28 to TRBJ1-2, with 7 bases lining up with TRBD1. The CDR3 runs to 16 residues. Germline lookup yields CDR1 MDHEN and CDR2 SYDVKM. The trim removed 1 base at V and 3 bases at J, leaving 8 bases unmatched. CDR3 amino acids: CASSLYPRRGDYGYTF. The CDR3 region has the DNA TGTGCCAGCAGTTTATACCCCCGCAGGGGGGACTATGGCTACACCTTC.

This clone was counted a single time. This chain links TRBV28 with TRBJ1-1, with 7 bases identical to TRBD1. This CDR3 is built from 13 residues. Germline CDR1 and CDR2: MDHEN and SYDVKM. V trimming: 5 bases; J trimming: 7 bases; junction bases outside the gene matches: 7. CDR3 nucleotide sequence: TGTGCCAGCAGTCCCGGGCAGGGGGGTGAAGCTTTCTTT. This encodes CASSPGQGGEAFF.

This clone has only one observation. The V gene is TRBV2, the J gene TRBJ2-5; D is unclear. This CDR3 region has 12 residues. CDR1 SNHLY and CDR2 FYNNEI come from the germline V gene. Trimming shortened V by 2 bases and J by 4 bases, and 5 bases separated the two germline ends. Here the CDR3 reads CASSELRETQYF. CDR3 DNA sequence: TGTGCCAGCAGTGAACTAAGAGAGACCCAGTACTTC. The full variable domain, completed using reference TRBV2 and TRBJ2-5, is EPEVTQTPSHQVTQMGQEVILRCVPISNHLYFYWYRQILGQKVEFLVSFYNNEISEKSEIFDDQFSVERPDGSNFTLKIRSTKLEDSAMYFCASSELRETQYFGPGTRLLVL.

The rearrangement uses TRBV7-2 and TRBJ2-1; 9 positions agree with TRBD2. The CDR3 extends over 12 amino acids. V shed 5 bases, J shed 16 bases, and the junction held 9 bases outside the gene matches. Germline CDR1 reads SGHTA; CDR2 reads FQGNSA. The CDR3 region has the DNA TGTGCCAGCAGCCCGGGACTAGCTCCCCGATTCTTC. It codes for CASSPGLAPRFF.

CDR3: CASSFGTSLTGELFF. CDR3 bases: TGCGCCAGCAGCTTCGGGACTAGCTTGACCGGGGAGCTGTTTTTT. The chain employs TRBV5-1 and TRBJ2-2; 9 bases line up with TRBD2. This CDR3 has 15 residues. V lost 2 bases and J lost 5; bases outside the gene matches: 4. Germline V lookup: CDR1 SGHRS, CDR2 YFSETQ.

The chain joins TRBV6-5 to TRBJ2-7; TRBD1 matches 9 bases. Germline V gene data show CDR1 as MNHEY and CDR2 as SVGAGI. J gave up 3 bases and V 0 bases, and 6 bases lay outside the gene matches. CDR3 length: 16 residues. CDR3 nucleotide sequence: TGTGCCAGCAGTTACTCACTGGGACAGGGACGCTACGAGCAGTACTTC. Translated: CASSYSLGQGRYEQYF.

The chain couples TRBV28 to TRBJ1-2; D gene ambiguous. The CDR3 extends over 10 amino acids. V lost 6 bases to trimming and J lost 5 bases, with 4 bases between them. CDR1 and CDR2 from the germline V gene are MDHEN and SYDVKM. The CDR3 reads CASRSYGYTF. Here the CDR3 DNA reads TGTGCCAGCAGGTCGTATGGCTACACCTTC.

The chain is built from TRBV10-3 and TRBJ2-7, with 14 positions matching TRBD2. The CDR3 length is 17 residues. CDR1 and CDR2 (germline): ENHRY, SYGVKD. V shed 3 bases, J shed 4 bases, and the junction held 8 bases outside the gene matches. DNA for the CDR3: TGTGCCATCAGTGACCACGGGACTAGCGGGAGACTATACGAGCAGTACTTC. Translating gives CAISDHGTSGRLYEQYF.

The chain employs TRBV28 and TRBJ1-5; D possibly corresponds to TRBD1 (5 bases). Germline V gene lookup returns CDR1 MDHEN and CDR2 SYDVKM. Trimming took off 7 bases at V and 1 base at J, with 14 bases between the two ends. CDR3 length: 15 amino acids. CDR3 sequence: CASKRGDGSNQPQHF. The CDR3 DNA reads TGTGCCAGCAAGCGCGGGGACGGAAGCAATCAGCCCCAGCATTTT.

The V and J genes are TRBV10-1 and TRBJ2-7, with 11 nucleotides matching TRBD2. Germline-derived CDR1 and CDR2 are WNHNN and SYGVQD (reference sequence). The CDR3 is 15 residues long. Losses at the gene ends were 6 bases for V and 2 bases for J; bases not matched to a gene: 6. CDR3 sequence reads: CASSATSGGPYEQYF. CDR3 bases: TGCGCCAGCAGCGCCACTAGCGGGGGTCCCTACGAGCAGTACTTC.

This rearrangement joins TRBV7-9 to TRBJ2-2; weak D call: TRBD1 (5 bases). CDR1 is SEHNR and CDR2 is FQNEAQ in the germline V gene (reference sequence). The CDR3 length is 14 residues. Trimming took off 5 bases at V and 2 bases at J, with 9 bases between the two ends. The CDR3 loop is CASSQTENTGELFF. The CDR3, as DNA: TGTGCCAGCAGCCAGACAGAAAACACCGGGGAGCTGTTTTTT.

The chain joins TRBV7-9 to TRBJ1-2, with TRBD1 as a possible D gene (6 bases). Trimming removed 2 bases at V and 2 bases at J, with 15 bases between. CDR1 is SEHNR and CDR2 is FQNEAQ in the germline V gene (reference sequence). The CDR3 runs 16 residues. The DNA for the CDR3 is TGTGCCAGCAGCTTATACCGCGTGGGACAAAACTATGGCTACACCTTC. It is translated as CASSLYRVGQNYGYTF.

This chain connects TRBV28 to TRBJ2-6; weak D call: TRBD1 (6 bases). CDR3 length equals 16 residues. Germline V CDR1 and CDR2: MDHEN, SYDVKM. V shed 4 bases and J shed 0 bases, with 10 bases lying between them. The CDR3 nucleotides read TGTGCCAGCAGTTCGGACAGTCACTCTGGGGCCAACGTCCTGACTTTC. Encoded protein: CASSSDSHSGANVLTF.

Written as DNA, the CDR3 is TGTGCCAGCAGCGTTGCGGGGGGTAGCGGGGAGCTGTTTTTT. This gives the protein CASSVAGGSGELFF. This chain uses TRBV9 with TRBJ2-2, with 8 bases fitting TRBD2. V lost 2 bases and J lost 7; bases outside the gene matches: 4. The CDR3 has 14 amino acids. Germline-derived CDR1 and CDR2 are SGDLS and YYNGEE.

J is TRBJ2-1 and V is TRBV5-1; 9 positions match TRBD2. J was trimmed by 6 bases and V by 3 bases; bases with no gene match: 7. Germline V lookup: CDR1 SGHRS, CDR2 YFSETQ. This CDR3 has 15 residues. The CDR3 coding sequence is TGCGCCAGCAGCTCCACCGGGACTAGCCTCAATGAGCAGTTCTTC. It is translated as CASSSTGTSLNEQFF. Full variable domain (remainder filled in from reference TRBV5-1 and TRBJ2-1): KAGVTQTPRYLIKTRGQQVTLSCSPISGHRSVSWYQQTPGQGLQFLFEYFSETQRNKGNFPGRFSGRQFSNSRSEMNVSTLELGDSALYLCASSSTGTSLNEQFFGPGTRLTVL.

The chain combines TRBV9 with TRBJ2-1, with a tentative D call TRBD2 (5 bases). In germline, CDR1 is SGDLS, CDR2 YYNGEE. The V and J ends lost 0 bases and 4 bases respectively, with 14 bases between them. The CDR3 is 16 residues long. The CDR3 sequence is CASSVDAGPLYNEQFF. The CDR3, as DNA: TGTGCCAGCAGCGTAGATGCGGGCCCCTTATACAATGAGCAGTTCTTC.

The CDR3 DNA follows: TGTGCCAGCAGTTTCTCCGGGACAGTTAACGCCGGGGAGCTGTTTTTT. The encoded protein is CASSFSGTVNAGELFF. The chain couples TRBV6-6 to TRBJ2-2; the match to TRBD1 covers 7 bases. CDR1 is MNHNY, CDR2 SVGAGI, per germline (reference sequence). J gave up 6 bases and V 4 bases, and 11 bases lay outside the gene matches. The CDR3 loop spans 16 amino acids.